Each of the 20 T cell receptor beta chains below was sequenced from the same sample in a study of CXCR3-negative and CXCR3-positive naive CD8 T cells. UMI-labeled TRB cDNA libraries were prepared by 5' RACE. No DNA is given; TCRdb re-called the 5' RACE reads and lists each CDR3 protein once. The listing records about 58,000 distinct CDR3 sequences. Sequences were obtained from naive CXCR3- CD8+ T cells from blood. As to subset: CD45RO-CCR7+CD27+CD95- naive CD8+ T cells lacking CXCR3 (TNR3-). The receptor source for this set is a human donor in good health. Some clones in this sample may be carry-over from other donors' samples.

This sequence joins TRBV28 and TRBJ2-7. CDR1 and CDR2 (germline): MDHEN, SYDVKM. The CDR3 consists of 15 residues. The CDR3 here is CASSWFSGRSYEQYF.

CDR3 sequence: CASSQYPLGTPSYEQYF. V and J are TRBV3-1 and TRBJ2-7; checking the TCRdb D call of TRBD1 is not possible without DNA. The CDR3 has 17 residues. The germline V gene has CDR1 LGHDT and CDR2 YNNKEL (reference sequence).

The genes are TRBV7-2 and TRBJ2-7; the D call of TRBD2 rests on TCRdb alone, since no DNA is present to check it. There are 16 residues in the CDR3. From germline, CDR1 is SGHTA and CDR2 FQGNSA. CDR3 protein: CASRYHSGGAIYEQYF.

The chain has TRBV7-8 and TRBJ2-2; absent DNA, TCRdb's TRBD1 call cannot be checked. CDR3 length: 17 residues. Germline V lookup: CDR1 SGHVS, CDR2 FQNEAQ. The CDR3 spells CASSLALGQTNTGELFF.

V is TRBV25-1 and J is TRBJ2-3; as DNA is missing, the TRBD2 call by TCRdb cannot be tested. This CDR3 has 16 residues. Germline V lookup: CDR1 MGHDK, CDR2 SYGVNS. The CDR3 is CASSESTSFVADTQYF.

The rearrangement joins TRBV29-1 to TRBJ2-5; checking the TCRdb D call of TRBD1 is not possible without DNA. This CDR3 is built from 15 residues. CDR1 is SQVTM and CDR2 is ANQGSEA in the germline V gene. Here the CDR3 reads CSVDFLAGAQETQYF.

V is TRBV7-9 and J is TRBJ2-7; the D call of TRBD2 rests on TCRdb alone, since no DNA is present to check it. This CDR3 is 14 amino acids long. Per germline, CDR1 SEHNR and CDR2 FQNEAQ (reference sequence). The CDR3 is CASSYRTDTYEQYF.

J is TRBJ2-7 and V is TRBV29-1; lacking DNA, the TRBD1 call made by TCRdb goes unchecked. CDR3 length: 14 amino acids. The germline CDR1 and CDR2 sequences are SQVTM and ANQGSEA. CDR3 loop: CSVIEQDSTYEQYF.

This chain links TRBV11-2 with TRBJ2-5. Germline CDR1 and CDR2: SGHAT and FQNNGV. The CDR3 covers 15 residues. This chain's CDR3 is CASSLDPSVQETQYF.

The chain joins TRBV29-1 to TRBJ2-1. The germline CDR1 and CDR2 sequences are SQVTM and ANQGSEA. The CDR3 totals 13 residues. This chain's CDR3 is CSAAVSSYNEQFF.

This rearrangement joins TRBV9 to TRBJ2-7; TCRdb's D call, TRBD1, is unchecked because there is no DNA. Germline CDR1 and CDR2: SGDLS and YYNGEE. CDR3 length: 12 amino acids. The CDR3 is CASSPGPGEQYF.

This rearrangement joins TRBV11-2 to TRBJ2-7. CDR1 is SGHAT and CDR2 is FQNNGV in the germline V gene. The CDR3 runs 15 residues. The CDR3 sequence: CASSFPFDGPYEQYF.

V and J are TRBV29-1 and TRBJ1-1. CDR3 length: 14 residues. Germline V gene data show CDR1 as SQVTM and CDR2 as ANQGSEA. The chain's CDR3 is CSVVQLDMNTEAFF.

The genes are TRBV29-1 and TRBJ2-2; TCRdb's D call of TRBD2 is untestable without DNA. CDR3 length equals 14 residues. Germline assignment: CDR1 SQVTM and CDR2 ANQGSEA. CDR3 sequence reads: CSVNLGLAAGELFF.

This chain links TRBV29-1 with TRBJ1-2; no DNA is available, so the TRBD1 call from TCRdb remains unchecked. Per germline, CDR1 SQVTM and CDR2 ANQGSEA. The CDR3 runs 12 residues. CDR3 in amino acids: CSDRTGSYGYTF. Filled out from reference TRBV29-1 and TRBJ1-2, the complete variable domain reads SAVISQKPSRDICQRGTSLTIQCQVDSQVTMMFWYRQQPGQSLTLIATANQGSEATYESGFVIDKFPISRPNLTFSTLTVSNMSPEDSSIYLCSDRTGSYGYTFGSGTRLTVV.

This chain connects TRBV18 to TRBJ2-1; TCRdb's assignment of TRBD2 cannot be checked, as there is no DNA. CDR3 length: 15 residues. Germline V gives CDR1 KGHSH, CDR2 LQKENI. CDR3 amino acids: CASSPPRAIYNEQFF.

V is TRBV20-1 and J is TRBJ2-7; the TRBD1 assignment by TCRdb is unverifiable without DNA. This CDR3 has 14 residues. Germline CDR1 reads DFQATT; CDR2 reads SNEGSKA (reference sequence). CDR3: CSARDHGGNYEQYF.

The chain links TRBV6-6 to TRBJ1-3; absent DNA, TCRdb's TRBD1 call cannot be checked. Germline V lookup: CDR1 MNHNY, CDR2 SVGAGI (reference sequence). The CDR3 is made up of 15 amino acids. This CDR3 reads CASSYSTPWENTIYF.

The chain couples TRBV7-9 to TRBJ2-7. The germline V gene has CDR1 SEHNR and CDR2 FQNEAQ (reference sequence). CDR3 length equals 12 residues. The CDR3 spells CASSPQDYEQYF. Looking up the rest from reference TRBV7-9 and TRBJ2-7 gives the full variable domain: DTGVSQNPRHKITKRGQNVTFRCDPISEHNRLYWYRQTLGQGPEFLTYFQNEAQLEKSRLLSDRFSAERPKGSFSTLEIQRTEQGDSAMYLCASSPQDYEQYFGPGTRLTVT.

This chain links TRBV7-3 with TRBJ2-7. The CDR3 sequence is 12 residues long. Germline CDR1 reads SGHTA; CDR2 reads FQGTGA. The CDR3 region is CASSSDSGEQYF.